The 3 T cell receptor beta chains presented below share a single source sample, sequenced in a study of cytomegalovirus exposure and HLA in healthy donors. The data were produced by immunoSEQ multiplex PCR, yet TCRdb's version contains in-frame clones alone and is incomplete. The table shows about 56,000 clones, with approximately 93% occurring only once. Sequenced sample: PBMCs. The receptors stem from a woman between 18 and 29 years old in good health and CMV-seropositive.

This chain uses TRBV11-3 with TRBJ2-3; 12 nucleotides match TRBD2. V was pared by 5 bases and J by 4 bases, with 4 bases of the junction left unmatched. The CDR3 length is 15 residues. Germline values: CDR1 SGHNT, CDR2 YENEEA. The CDR3 spells CASSPGLAGADTQYF. CDR3 bases: TGTGCCAGCAGCCCGGGACTAGCGGGTGCAGATACGCAGTATTTT.

This rearrangement joins TRBV6-1 to TRBJ1-2; 8 positions match TRBD1. The CDR3 length is 15 residues. J was trimmed by 13 bases and V by 1 base; bases with no gene match: 14. In germline, CDR1 is MNHNS, CDR2 SASEGT. The CDR3, as DNA: TGTGCCAGCAGTGAAGTTTCTGCGGGACAGGTCGCCTCCACCTTC. This codes for CASSEVSAGQVASTF.

V is TRBV6-1 and J is TRBJ1-5, with TRBD1 identical over 11 bases. The CDR3 is 13 residues long. CDR1 is MNHNS, CDR2 SASEGT, per germline. The V and J ends lost 6 bases and 9 bases, in that order; junction bases with no gene match: 4. The CDR3: CASRGQGGSPQHF. The DNA of the CDR3 is TGTGCCAGCAGGGGACAGGGGGGATCGCCCCAGCATTTT.